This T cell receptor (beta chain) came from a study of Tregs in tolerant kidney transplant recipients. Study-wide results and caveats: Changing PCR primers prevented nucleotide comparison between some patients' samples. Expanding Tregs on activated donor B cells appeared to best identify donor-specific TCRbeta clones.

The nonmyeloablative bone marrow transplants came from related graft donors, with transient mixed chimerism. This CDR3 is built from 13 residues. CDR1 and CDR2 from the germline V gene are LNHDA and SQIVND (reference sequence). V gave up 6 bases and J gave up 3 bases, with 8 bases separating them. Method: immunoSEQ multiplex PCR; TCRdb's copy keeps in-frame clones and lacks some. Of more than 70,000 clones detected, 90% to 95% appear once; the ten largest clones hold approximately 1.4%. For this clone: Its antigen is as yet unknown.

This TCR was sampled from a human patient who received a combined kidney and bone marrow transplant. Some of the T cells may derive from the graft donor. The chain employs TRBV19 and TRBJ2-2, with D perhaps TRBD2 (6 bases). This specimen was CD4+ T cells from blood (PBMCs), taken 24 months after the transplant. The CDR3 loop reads CASRLAHTGELFF. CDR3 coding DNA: TGTGCCAGTAGACTAGCTCACACCGGGGAGCTGTTTTTT.